The present T cell receptor (beta chain) was sequenced within a study of blood T cell repertoires in COVID-19 (dated by TCRdb to 2018 to 2020). Turning to the overall study: Samples from collaborators originated in the United States, Italy and Spain and spanned both the acute and convalescent phases of COVID-19. The material from the prospective study consisted of cDNA or gDNA derived from T cells, B-cell-depleted T cells, or PBMCs. Subjects who had been exposed to COVID-19, were actively infected with it, or had recovered from it provided the deeply sampled blood TCRbeta repertoires that made up the dataset. The repertoires were released in a freely available public database meant as a resource for research on the immune response to SARS-CoV-2. Samples were obtained from the ongoing ImmuneRACE study (first 160 participants) and from some 1,300 subjects provided by 6 global collaborators. A de-identified subject ID, COVID-19 status, age in years and sex were almost always included in the sample metadata. Where available, HLA class I and class II types were taken from metadata supplied by the sample provider and were not determined by assay-based typing. Broader findings and caveats from the paper: The amount of clinical and demographic metadata varied by source and participant and was provided uncurated.

Notes on this clone: Its antigen is still unknown. No clone much larger than this one lies a single base away; base qualities are absent.

The immunoSEQ Assay, a bias-controlled multiplex PCR, was used to amplify TCRbeta CDR3 regions from genomic DNA. In the source study's methods: Within the assay, amplification of reference gene primers was used to estimate how many nucleated cells each sample contained. To quantify the absolute abundance of each unique TCRbeta CDR3 rearrangement, sequence reads were collapsed and filtered. Productive Simpson clonality was computed per sample as the square root of Simpson's diversity index over productive rearrangements. Not all clones reach the TCRdb copy of this immuneACCESS table, which keeps in-frame sequences only. Checked studies attribute under half of the gap to unresolved V genes and leave the rest unexplained. The DNA gave D and trimming, while V, J and clone size come from that table. The table for this sample lists approximately 220,000 clones; approximately 80% of them were counted only once. Of the sample, 6.5% to 9% is held by the ten largest clones.

Participants in the prospective study were aged about 18 to 95 years, lived in 20 to 30 United States geographic areas, and enrolled through a virtual design. In the prospective study, participants were assigned to cohorts based on the clinical history participants reported in a screening survey and a study questionnaire. In the prospective study, mobile phlebotomists collected whole blood, serum and a nasopharyngeal or oropharyngeal swab from each participant. Prospective study participants could optionally give additional blood draws and questionnaires over an approximately two-month period. Before DNA extraction, prospective study blood samples were shipped either frozen or at room temperature. From the cysteine up to the phenylalanine, the CDR3 has a length of 13 residues. CDR3 DNA is the only sequence kept; it has 39 bases, read in frame from the first base. The V and J ends are trimmed by 2 bases and 5 bases, leaving 6 bases between them.

The material sequenced was PBMCs or T cells enriched from blood (not recorded which). The chain is made from TRBV12-3 or TRBV12-4 and TRBJ2-2; the D gene is perhaps TRBD1, from 5 matching bases. The TCR originated in a woman in her 40s with acute COVID-19. The CDR3 protein sequence reads: CASSLKGTGELFF. The DNA sequence follows: TGTGCCAGCAGTTTAAAGGGGACCGGGGAGCTGTTTTTT.